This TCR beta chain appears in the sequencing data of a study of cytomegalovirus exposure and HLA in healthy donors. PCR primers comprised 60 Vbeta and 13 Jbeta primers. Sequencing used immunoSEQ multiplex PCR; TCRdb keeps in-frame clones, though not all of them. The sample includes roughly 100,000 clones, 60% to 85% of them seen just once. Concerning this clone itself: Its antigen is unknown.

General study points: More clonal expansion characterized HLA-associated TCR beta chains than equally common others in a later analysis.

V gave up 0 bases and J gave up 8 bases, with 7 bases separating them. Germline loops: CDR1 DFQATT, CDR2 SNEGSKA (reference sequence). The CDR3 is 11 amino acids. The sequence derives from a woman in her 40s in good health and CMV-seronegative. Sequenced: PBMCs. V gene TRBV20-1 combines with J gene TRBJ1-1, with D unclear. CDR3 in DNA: TGCAGTGCTAGAGATCGTCGGGAAGCTTTCTTT. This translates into CSARDRREAFF.